These T cell receptor beta chains were read from a single sample in a study of identical twins. TCRdb re-derived calls from the 5' RACE reads in MiXCR, one entry per CDR3 protein. Counted here are about 700,000 distinct CDR3 sequences, around 6% occurring once; the ten biggest clones make up around 1.7%. The sequenced material came from naive T cells sorted from blood. The source of these receptors is a man in his late teens or twenties in good health. CDR3s include the opening cysteine and the closing phenylalanine or tryptophan. The D gene is left open where the match is weak. The listing skips clone size in some rows; elsewhere it reads once, few, many or a size class.

clone_size	d_call	v_call	j_call	cdr3_nt	cdr3_aa
many	NA	TRBV6-1	TRBJ1-4	TGTGCCAGCAGCTCCGGGGGGGAAAAACTGTTTTTT	CASSSGGEKLFF
NA	TRBD1	TRBV6-5	TRBJ2-2	TGTGCCAGCAGTTACTCGCTCACGGACAGGGGAAACACCGGGGAGCTGTTTTTT	CASSYSLTDRGNTGELFF
many	NA	TRBV20-1	TRBJ2-7	TGCAGTGCTTGGGACCCGGCACTAGGATCCCACGAGCAGTACTTC	CSAWDPALGSHEQYF
few	NA	TRBV6-2/TRBV6-3	TRBJ1-1	TGTGCCAGCAAAAATGGCGGCACGAACACTGAAGCTTTCTTT	CASKNGGTNTEAFF
many	NA	TRBV7-8	TRBJ2-3	TGTGCCAGCAGCTTAGCCATTAGGGACCGCAAGACAGATACGCAGTATTTT	CASSLAIRDRKTDTQYF
few	NA	TRBV7-6	TRBJ2-1	TGTGCCAGCAGCCCTGGACCCAACAGCAATGAGCAGTTCTTC	CASSPGPNSNEQFF
many	TRBD1	TRBV20-1	TRBJ2-2	TGCAGTGCTAGAGCTAACTTAGGACAGGGGGCAATCACCGGGGAGCTGTTTTTT	CSARANLGQGAITGELFF
NA	NA	TRBV28	TRBJ1-1	TGTGCCAGCACCGGGGCCGGGACTGAAGCTTTCTTT	CASTGAGTEAFF
NA	TRBD2	TRBV12-3/TRBV12-4	TRBJ2-2	TGTGCCAGCAGTCGAACTAGCGAGTCCACCGGGGAGCTGTTTTTT	CASSRTSESTGELFF
few	TRBD2	TRBV11-3	TRBJ2-1	TGTGCCAGCAGCTTTCTAGCGGATCCCTACAATGAGCAGTTCTTC	CASSFLADPYNEQFF
many	NA	TRBV20-1	TRBJ2-1	TGCAGTGCTAGCGGTGGGACCTCCTACAATGAGCAGTTCTTC	CSASGGTSYNEQFF
few	TRBD2	TRBV30	TRBJ2-1	TGTGCCTGGAGTCCTCCTCCAGCGGGAGAACGGGAGCAGTTCTTC	CAWSPPPAGEREQFF
many	TRBD2	TRBV20-1	TRBJ2-7	TGCAGTGCGGGACTAGTGGGCTACGAGCAGTACTTC	CSAGLVGYEQYF
NA	TRBD2	TRBV10-2	TRBJ2-1	TGCGCCAGTCTAGCGGGAGAAGGCAATGAGCAGTTCTTC	CASLAGEGNEQFF
NA	TRBD1	TRBV5-1	TRBJ2-2	TGCGCCAGCAGCTTGGCACGGACAGGCGCGAACACCGGGGAGCTGTTTTTT	CASSLARTGANTGELFF
NA	NA	TRBV12-3/TRBV12-4	TRBJ2-5	TGTGCCAGCAGTATAACACCATTGGCCCAGTACTTC	CASSITPLAQYF
NA	TRBD2	TRBV15	TRBJ2-4	TGTGCCACCAGCAGAGAGGCCGGACTAGCGGGAACTCAGTACTTC	CATSREAGLAGTQYF
many	TRBD2	TRBV18	TRBJ2-3	TGTGCCAGCTCACCACCCCAGCGGGGAACCACAGATACGCAGTATTTT	CASSPPQRGTTDTQYF
few	TRBD2	TRBV5-1	TRBJ2-2	TGCGCCAGCAGCGACGGACTAGCGGGAGGCCTCGGGGAGCTGTTTTTT	CASSDGLAGGLGELFF
NA	TRBD2	TRBV12-3/TRBV12-4	TRBJ2-3	TGTGCCAGCAGCGGGACTACAAGCACAGATACGCAGTATTTT	CASSGTTSTDTQYF
NA	NA	TRBV11-2	TRBJ2-3	TGTGCCAGCAGCTTAATGAGGGGAGGCACAGATACGCAGTATTTT	CASSLMRGGTDTQYF
few	TRBD2	TRBV5-1	TRBJ2-7	TGCGCCAGCAGCTTGGAACCCGGGACTAGGCTCTACGAGCAGTACTTC	CASSLEPGTRLYEQYF
few	NA	TRBV7-9	TRBJ1-1	TGTGCCAGCAGCTTAGGACAGGTCCCGAACACTGAAGCTTTCTTT	CASSLGQVPNTEAFF
few	NA	TRBV20-1	TRBJ1-5	TGCAGTGCTAGAAAGACAGATTCAGGACAGCCCCAGCATTTT	CSARKTDSGQPQHF
many	NA	TRBV7-2	TRBJ1-3	TGTGCCAGCAGCCGTGACAGCTCTGGAAACACCATATATTTT	CASSRDSSGNTIYF
NA	TRBD2	TRBV12-3/TRBV12-4	TRBJ2-2	TGTGCCAGCAGGAAGGGTCTAGCGGGAGACGGAAACACCGGGGAGCTGTTTTTT	CASRKGLAGDGNTGELFF
many	NA	TRBV5-1	TRBJ2-1	TGCGCCATCCCAGCCCAATCAGGTGAGCAGTTCTTC	CAIPAQSGEQFF
many	NA	TRBV5-1	TRBJ1-1	TGCGCCAGCAGCTTGCGGACCCCTTTGAACACTGAAGCTTTCTTT	CASSLRTPLNTEAFF
many	NA	TRBV12-3/TRBV12-4	TRBJ2-2	TGTGCCAGCAGTTTAACAGGCCCCTCGCGGGAGCTGTTTTTT	CASSLTGPSRELFF
many	NA	TRBV4-2	TRBJ2-1	TGTGCCAGCAGCCAAGTAGCAGGGGCGATAGGGGAGCAGTTCTTC	CASSQVAGAIGEQFF
many	TRBD2	TRBV7-9	TRBJ2-1	TGTGCCAGCAGCTTCCTCGGCGGGAGGGCCCTGTTCTATGAGCAGTTCTTC	CASSFLGGRALFYEQFF
NA	NA	TRBV20-1	TRBJ2-2	TGCAGTGCTAGAGATGGGGGCCCCAGCACCGGGGAGCTGTTTTTT	CSARDGGPSTGELFF
many	TRBD1	TRBV7-2	TRBJ1-2	TGTGCCAGCAGCCCGGGACAGGTACCTGGCTACACCTTC	CASSPGQVPGYTF
many	NA	TRBV20-1	TRBJ2-3	TGCAGTGCTATTCCATACACAGATACGCAGTATTTT	CSAIPYTDTQYF
few	TRBD2	TRBV20-1	TRBJ2-1	TGCAGTGCTAGAGACCCCGGACTAGCGGGGACCTACAATGAGCAGTTCTTC	CSARDPGLAGTYNEQFF
NA	TRBD1	TRBV6-1	TRBJ2-3	TGTGCCAGCACGCCCCTCAGGGGGCAACTCATCACAGATACGCAGTATTTT	CASTPLRGQLITDTQYF
many	NA	TRBV12-5	TRBJ2-1	TGTGCTAGTGGTTTGGGGTGGGGGAGTTCCTACAATGAGCAGTTCTTC	CASGLGWGSSYNEQFF
NA	NA	TRBV9	TRBJ2-7	TGTGCCAGCAGCGTAAGCGACGGATTCAACTCCTACGAGCAGTACTTC	CASSVSDGFNSYEQYF
NA	TRBD1	TRBV24-1	TRBJ2-2	TGTGCCACCAGTGATTTGTGGGGGACAGCCGGGGAGCTGTTTTTT	CATSDLWGTAGELFF
many	TRBD2	TRBV12-3/TRBV12-4	TRBJ2-1	TGTGCCAGCAGTTTGACTAGCGGGAGTTGGGGTGAGCAGTTCTTC	CASSLTSGSWGEQFF
many	NA	TRBV20-1	TRBJ2-1	TGCAGTGCTAGAGCGGGAGTAGGGTCCTACAATGAGCAGTTCTTC	CSARAGVGSYNEQFF
many	NA	TRBV12-3/TRBV12-4	TRBJ1-1	TGTGCCAGCAGTTTAGCGCGGGTTAGTAGTTTGAACACTGAAGCTTTCTTT	CASSLARVSSLNTEAFF
NA	NA	TRBV29-1	TRBJ2-2	TGCAGCGTTGGATACACCGGGGAGCTGTTTTTT	CSVGYTGELFF
few	TRBD2	TRBV7-3	TRBJ2-2	TGTGCCAGCAGCCCCACTAGCGGGAGGATCGGGGAGCTGTTTTTT	CASSPTSGRIGELFF
many	NA	TRBV12-3/TRBV12-4	TRBJ2-2	TGTGCCAGCGGTTTGTCACGGGAGCTGTTTTTT	CASGLSRELFF
many	TRBD2	TRBV5-6	TRBJ2-7	TGTGCCAGCAGCACTACTAGCGGGGGTTTTTACGAGCAGTACTTC	CASSTTSGGFYEQYF
many	NA	TRBV27	TRBJ2-1	TGTGCCAGCACCCCTAGGGGGGCTGGCAATGAGCAGTTCTTC	CASTPRGAGNEQFF